This T cell receptor beta chain originates from a study of CD4 and CD8 cells across lung adenocarcinoma regions. Donors had localized lung adenocarcinoma, a non-small cell lung cancer. CDR1 is DFQATT and CDR2 is SNEGSKA in the germline V gene (reference sequence). The CDR3 runs to 15 residues. V was cut by 5 bases and J by 1 base, with 15 bases left in between. One entry per CDR3 protein results from TCRdb running MiXCR on the PCR reads. The table records some 20,000 distinct CDR3 sequences, about 43% of them present only once. This clonotype was picked up a small number of times. The V and J genes are TRBV20-1 and TRBJ2-1; tentative D call: TRBD2 (6 bases). The sequence was obtained from a male donor with lung adenocarcinoma. The CD4 and CD8 labels of this study may be unreliable. The sequencing sample was made of CD4+ T cells from the margin of a lung tumor. DNA for the CDR3: TGCAGTGCTCCCCTAGCGTCGGGATCCTACAATGAGCAGTTCTTC. It yields the protein CSAPLASGSYNEQFF.